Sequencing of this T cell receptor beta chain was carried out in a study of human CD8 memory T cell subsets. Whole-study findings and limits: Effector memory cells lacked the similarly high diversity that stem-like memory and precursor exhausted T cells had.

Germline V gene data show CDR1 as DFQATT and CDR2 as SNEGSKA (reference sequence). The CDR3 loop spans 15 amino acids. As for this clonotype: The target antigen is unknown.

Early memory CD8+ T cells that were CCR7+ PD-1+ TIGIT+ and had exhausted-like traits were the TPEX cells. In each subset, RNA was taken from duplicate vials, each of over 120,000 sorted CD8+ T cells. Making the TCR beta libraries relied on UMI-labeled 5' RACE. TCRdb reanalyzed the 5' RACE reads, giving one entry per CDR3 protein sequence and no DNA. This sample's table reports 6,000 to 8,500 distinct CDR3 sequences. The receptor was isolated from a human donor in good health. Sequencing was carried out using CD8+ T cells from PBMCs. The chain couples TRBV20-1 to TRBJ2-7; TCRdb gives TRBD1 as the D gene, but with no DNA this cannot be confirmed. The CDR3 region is CSAREAGTAIYEQYF.